Each of the 25 T cell receptor beta chains below was sequenced from the same sample in a study of STAT5B mutations in CD4+ large granular lymphocyte leukemia. Assay: immunoSEQ multiplex PCR; the TCRdb copy retains only in-frame clones and omits some. The table includes about 37,000 clones, approximately 71% detected once. What was sequenced was CD4+ T cells from blood buffy coats. These receptor sequences come from a human donor in good health.

J is TRBJ1-4 and V is TRBV7-9; no firm D call. CDR1 and CDR2 (germline): SEHNR, FQNEAQ (reference sequence). The V and J ends lost 3 bases and 7 bases respectively, with 3 bases between them. This CDR3 comprises 11 residues. CDR3 DNA: TGTGCCAGCAGCTTTAGTGAAAAACTGTTTTTT. It codes for CASSFSEKLFF.

J is TRBJ2-7 and V is TRBV11-1; TRBD2 might be the D (6 bases). From germline, CDR1 is SGHAT and CDR2 FQDESV (reference sequence). V was pared by 5 bases and J by 4 bases, with 12 bases between. The CDR3 sequence is 13 residues long. CDR3 loop: CASSTTSRYEQYF. As DNA, the CDR3 is TGTGCCAGCAGCACCACTAGCAGGTACGAGCAGTACTTC.

This clone was counted a few times. This rearrangement joins TRBV6-5 to TRBJ1-1; D not resolved. This CDR3 spans 15 amino acids. Trimming stripped 0 bases from V and 1 base from J, with 9 bases between. Looked up from germline, CDR1 is MNHEY and CDR2 is SVGAGI. The CDR3 coding sequence is TGTGCCAGCAGTTACTCGAACGCCCCGAACACTGAAGCTTTCTTT. Its protein is CASSYSNAPNTEAFF.

The gene calls are TRBV5-1 and TRBJ2-6; D call uncertain. V lost 2 bases and J 1 base, leaving 7 bases between the germline ends. This CDR3 region has 15 residues. CDR1 SGHRS and CDR2 YFSETQ come from the germline V gene. Written as DNA, the CDR3 is TGCGCCAGCAGCTTACGGGTTTCTGGGGCCAACGTCCTGACTTTC. Amino acids: CASSLRVSGANVLTF.

In this sample, this clone turned up a few times. V usage is TRBV11-1 and J usage is TRBJ2-1; D uncertain. Germline lookup yields CDR1 SGHAT and CDR2 FQDESV (reference sequence). Trimming shortened V by 3 bases and J by 9 bases, and 15 bases separated the two germline ends. The CDR3 length is 14 residues. CDR3 residues: CASSFAEQWGEQFF. In DNA form, the CDR3 reads TGTGCCAGCAGCTTCGCAGAGCAATGGGGTGAGCAGTTCTTC.

The chain employs TRBV29-1 and TRBJ1-2; D is perhaps TRBD1 (6 bases). Trimming took off 5 bases at V and 12 bases at J, with 16 bases between the two ends. There are 11 residues in the CDR3. CDR1 SQVTM and CDR2 ANQGSEA come from the germline V gene. The CDR3 DNA follows: TGCAGCGTTAACCCGCAGGGACAACACACCTTC. Amino acid sequence: CSVNPQGQHTF. Using reference TRBV29-1 and TRBJ1-2 for the parts outside the CDR3, the full variable domain is SAVISQKPSRDICQRGTSLTIQCQVDSQVTMMFWYRQQPGQSLTLIATANQGSEATYESGFVIDKFPISRPNLTFSTLTVSNMSPEDSSIYLCSVNPQGQHTFGSGTRLTVV.

The chain has TRBV27 and TRBJ1-2, with unresolved D. V lost 0 bases and J lost 4, with 6 bases in between. This CDR3 spans 13 amino acids. Per germline, CDR1 MNHEY and CDR2 SMNVEV (reference sequence). The CDR3 loop is CASSLSIRYGYTF. For the CDR3, the DNA is TGTGCCAGCAGTTTATCTATCCGCTATGGCTACACCTTC.

The chain employs TRBV5-6 and TRBJ1-2; no clear D. The CDR3 extends over 13 amino acids. The V end was cut by 7 bases, the J end by 3 bases, with 13 bases between. CDR1 SGHDT and CDR2 YYEEEE come from the germline V gene. CDR3 nucleotides: TGTGCCAGCTCTCCGGAGCAGTACTATGGCTACACCTTC. This translates into CASSPEQYYGYTF.

This chain connects TRBV4-2 to TRBJ2-3; D call uncertain. The CDR3 is 14 amino acids. Looked up from germline, CDR1 is LGHNA and CDR2 is YNFKEQ. Deletions cut 1 base from V and 6 bases from J, with 11 bases between. The CDR3 sequence: CASSQGLVADTQYF. CDR3 coding DNA: TGTGCCAGCAGCCAAGGGCTAGTCGCGGATACGCAGTATTTT.

The rearrangement uses TRBV2 and TRBJ2-3; D may be TRBD1 (6 bases). The length of the CDR3 is 14 residues. Trimming removed 7 bases at V and 2 bases at J, with 13 bases between. Germline CDR1 is SNHLY and CDR2 is FYNNEI. The CDR3: CASTLGAFTDTQYF. CDR3 coding DNA: TGTGCCAGCACCCTGGGGGCTTTCACAGATACGCAGTATTTT. Looking up the rest from reference TRBV2 and TRBJ2-3 gives the full variable domain: EPEVTQTPSHQVTQMGQEVILRCVPISNHLYFYWYRQILGQKVEFLVSFYNNEISEKSEIFDDQFSVERPDGSNFTLKIRSTKLEDSAMYFCASTLGAFTDTQYFGPGTRLTVL.

The chain uses TRBV6-6 and TRBJ2-1, with D maybe TRBD2 (6 bases). Per germline, CDR1 MNHNY and CDR2 SVGAGI (reference sequence). V dropped 6 bases and J dropped 2 bases, with 14 bases sitting between them. CDR3 size: 15 residues. The CDR3 nucleotides are TGTGCCAGCAGCCCCCGCGGCGGGACCTACAATGAGCAGTTCTTC. The encoded protein is CASSPRGGTYNEQFF.

This clone has only one observation. The chain links TRBV6-1 to TRBJ2-3, with D unclear. Per germline, CDR1 MNHNS and CDR2 SASEGT. Trimming left V 4 bases short and J 5 bases short, with 4 bases between. The length of the CDR3 is 11 residues. In DNA form, the CDR3 reads TGTGCCAGCAGTGCAGAAGATACGCAGTATTTT. This sequence encodes CASSAEDTQYF.

This chain connects TRBV7-8 to TRBJ2-1, with 9 bases aligning to TRBD2. V shed 8 bases and J 5 bases; nucleotides not matched to a gene: 10. From germline, CDR1 is SGHVS and CDR2 FQNEAQ. The CDR3 totals 15 residues. The CDR3 DNA is TGTGCCAGCGTAGGGTTGACTAGCGGACACAATGAGCAGTTCTTC. Its protein product is CASVGLTSGHNEQFF.

This clone has only a few counts. The CDR3 region is CASSGQGELFF. The DNA of the CDR3 is TGTGCCAGCAGTGGACAGGGAGAACTGTTTTTT. This chain uses TRBV2 with TRBJ1-4; 7 nucleotides align to TRBD1. The CDR3 runs to 11 residues. CDR1 SNHLY and CDR2 FYNNEI come from the germline V gene. J gave up 12 bases and V 4 bases, and 2 bases lay outside the gene matches.

This clone was detected a few times. CDR3 in amino acids: CASSPSTDTQYF. In DNA form, the CDR3 reads TGTGCCAGCAGCCCAAGCACAGATACGCAGTATTTT. This rearrangement joins TRBV7-9 to TRBJ2-3; D is undetermined. Germline lookup yields CDR1 SEHNR and CDR2 FQNEAQ (reference sequence). Trimming cost V 5 bases and J 0 bases, with 3 bases left between them. This CDR3 has 12 residues.

This clone was detected once. The CDR3 is CSVAGQGFTEAFF. CDR3 sequence (DNA): TGCAGCGTTGCGGGACAGGGATTCACTGAAGCTTTCTTT. The chain links TRBV29-1 to TRBJ1-1; 9 bases are shared with TRBD1. CDR1 is SQVTM, CDR2 ANQGSEA, per germline. The CDR3 spans 13 residues. V was clipped by 4 bases and J by 4 bases; unmatched bases: 4.

The chain carries TRBV29-1 and TRBJ1-2; TRBD1 is a possible D gene (6 bases). Germline assignment: CDR1 SQVTM and CDR2 ANQGSEA. The CDR3 has 13 residues. V lost 2 bases and J lost 4, with 11 bases in between. The CDR3 here is CSVEPGTFYGYTF. CDR3 DNA: TGCAGCGTTGAACCAGGGACATTCTATGGCTACACCTTC.

J is TRBJ2-3 and V is TRBV5-1; D may be TRBD2 (7 bases). V gave up 0 bases and J gave up 3 bases, with 14 bases separating them. Germline loops: CDR1 SGHRS, CDR2 YFSETQ. CDR3 length: 16 amino acids. The CDR3 loop is CASSLGQVGGTDTQYF. The CDR3 DNA is TGCGCCAGCAGCTTGGGACAGGTCGGGGGGACAGATACGCAGTATTTT.

The CDR3 DNA reads TGTGCCAGCAGCTCATCCTTAGAGACCCAGTACTTC. Residues: CASSSSLETQYF. V and J are TRBV9 and TRBJ2-5, with no clear D. V was trimmed by 4 bases and J by 4 bases, leaving 8 bases between them. Germline V gene sequence: CDR1 SGDLS, CDR2 YYNGEE. This CDR3 has 12 amino acids.

This rearrangement joins TRBV5-1 to TRBJ2-7, with 7 bases aligning to TRBD1. Germline-derived CDR1 and CDR2 are SGHRS and YFSETQ. The CDR3 covers 17 residues. Trimming removed 0 bases from V and 2 bases from J; junction bases left unmatched: 11. For the CDR3, the DNA is TGCGCCAGCAGCTTGGCCTGGGACAGTGGGGGTACCTACGAGCAGTACTTC. Translated: CASSLAWDSGGTYEQYF. The variable domain in full, completed from reference TRBV5-1 and TRBJ2-7, reads KAGVTQTPRYLIKTRGQQVTLSCSPISGHRSVSWYQQTPGQGLQFLFEYFSETQRNKGNFPGRFSGRQFSNSRSEMNVSTLELGDSALYLCASSLAWDSGGTYEQYFGPGTRLTVT.

The chain couples TRBV2 to TRBJ2-2; D gene ambiguous. V lost 5 bases, J lost 3 bases, and 10 bases lay in between. This CDR3 has 14 residues. Looked up from germline, CDR1 is SNHLY and CDR2 is FYNNEI. The CDR3 region is CASSQDGYTGELFF. Here the CDR3 DNA reads TGTGCCAGCAGTCAAGATGGCTACACCGGGGAGCTGTTTTTT.

V usage is TRBV18 and J usage is TRBJ1-2, with TRBD1 identical over 8 bases. The junction had 10 bases not matched to a gene; V was cut back by 4 bases and J by 9 bases. The CDR3 contains 14 residues. Germline V gives CDR1 KGHSH, CDR2 LQKENI. The CDR3 nucleotides are TGTGCCAGCTCACAAAAGGACAGGGTTGGGAGCTACACCTTC. Translation: CASSQKDRVGSYTF.

This clone was seen only once. This sequence joins TRBV6-6 and TRBJ1-2; D uncertain. Germline lookup yields CDR1 MNHNY and CDR2 SVGAGI (reference sequence). V gave up 0 bases and J gave up 6 bases, with 14 bases separating them. The CDR3 runs to 15 residues. The CDR3 DNA reads as TGTGCCAGCAGTTACTCCCCCCAGGCCGGGAATGGCTACACCTTC. This encodes CASSYSPQAGNGYTF.

The chain is built from TRBV18 and TRBJ1-1; TRBD1 matches 7 bases. This CDR3 contains 16 residues. CDR1 KGHSH and CDR2 LQKENI come from the germline V gene. Unmatched junction bases numbered 10, after V lost 2 bases and J lost 4 bases. CDR3 residues: CASSPGTDRRGTEAFF. DNA for the CDR3: TGTGCCAGCTCACCAGGGACAGATAGGAGGGGCACTGAAGCTTTCTTT.

The CDR3 sequence is CASFRTGGNTEAFF. The CDR3 nucleotides are TGTGCCAGTTTCCGGACAGGGGGGAACACTGAAGCTTTCTTT. This chain links TRBV19 with TRBJ1-1; 10 nucleotides align to TRBD1. J lost 1 base, V lost 8 bases, and 4 bases had no gene match. Per the germline V gene, CDR1 is LNHDA and CDR2 is SQIVND (reference sequence). There are 14 residues in the CDR3.